The present T cell receptor (beta chain) was sequenced within a study of naive and memory T cell subsets. Whole-study results and caveats: A clonotype means one alpha or beta sequence, not an alpha/beta pair.

An equimolar mix of two oligonucleotides served as the beta constant-region primer for TRBC1 and TRBC2. TCRdb fed the UMI-ligation and nested PCR reads into MiXCR, producing one record per CDR3 protein. The sample includes 70,000 to 95,000 distinct CDR3 sequences, 5.5% to 8.5% of them seen just once. Points on this clonotype: The antigen is not known.

Cells stained for CD3, CD4, CD8, CD45RA and CD27 were sorted into four subsets. Looked up from germline, CDR1 is SGHTA and CDR2 is FQGNSA. Trimming stripped 4 bases from V and 2 bases from J, with 12 bases between. CDR3 length equals 14 residues. This TCR was recovered from a human donor in good health. The V gene is TRBV7-2, the J gene TRBJ2-7; unclear D gene. Sequenced material: central memory CD4+ T cells from blood. As DNA, the CDR3 is TGTGCCAGCAGCTCACCTGGACGGGCCTACGAGCAGTACTTC. Amino acids: CASSSPGRAYEQYF. Full variable domain (remainder filled in from reference TRBV7-2 and TRBJ2-7): GAGVSQSPSNKVTEKGKDVELRCDPISGHTALYWYRQSLGQGLEFLIYFQGNSAPDKSGLPSDRFSAERTGGSVSTLTIQRTQQEDSAVYLCASSSPGRAYEQYFGPGTRLTVT.